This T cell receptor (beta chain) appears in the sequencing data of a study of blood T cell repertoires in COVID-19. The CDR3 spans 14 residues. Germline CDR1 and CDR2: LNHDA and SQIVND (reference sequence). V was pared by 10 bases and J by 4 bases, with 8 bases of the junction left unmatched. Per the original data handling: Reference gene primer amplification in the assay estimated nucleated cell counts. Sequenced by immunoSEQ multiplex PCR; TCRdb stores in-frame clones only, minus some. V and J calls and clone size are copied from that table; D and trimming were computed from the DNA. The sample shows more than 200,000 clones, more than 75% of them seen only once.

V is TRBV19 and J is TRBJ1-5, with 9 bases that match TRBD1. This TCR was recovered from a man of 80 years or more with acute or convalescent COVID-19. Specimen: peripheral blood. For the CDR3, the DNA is TGTGCCACTTCACAGGGGGCGGGTAATCAGCCCCAGCATTTT. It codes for CATSQGAGNQPQHF.